Shown below are 18 T cell receptor beta chains from a single sample sequenced in a study of neurological immune-mediated disorders. One entry per CDR3 protein results from TCRdb running MiXCR on the 5' RACE reads. This table has 70,000 to 90,000 distinct CDR3 sequences, around 6% appearing once. Noted time point: longitudinal time-point 2. The sequencing input was PBMCs. The receptors here all came from an older woman with multiple sclerosis.

This clonotype was counted many times. V is TRBV7-8 and J is TRBJ1-1; 8 bases map to TRBD1. CDR3 length equals 15 residues. Germline CDR1 SGHVS, CDR2 FQNEAQ. The V and J ends lost 2 bases and 4 bases, in that order; junction bases with no gene match: 6. This CDR3 is CASSLRQGILTEAFF. CDR3 nucleotides: TGTGCCAGCAGCTTAAGACAGGGGATCCTCACTGAAGCTTTCTTT.

This clonotype has ten or more counts. The rearrangement links TRBV7-9 to TRBJ2-5; unclear D gene. The germline V and J ends were trimmed by 4 bases and 5 bases, with 14 bases remaining between them. The germline gives CDR1 SEHNR, CDR2 FQNEAQ (reference sequence). This CDR3 contains 14 residues. The CDR3 here is CASSSEIGRETQYF. The CDR3 DNA follows: TGTGCCAGCAGCTCCGAAATAGGCCGGGAGACCCAGTACTTC.

This clonotype was observed at least ten times. The chain joins TRBV5-5 to TRBJ2-1; D remains ambiguous. The CDR3 runs to 12 residues. The germline V gene has CDR1 SGHKS and CDR2 YYEKEE (reference sequence). Between the trimmed V and J ends, which lost 0 bases and 7 bases, there was a span of 5 bases. CDR3 amino acids: CASSLGDNEQFF. The DNA of the CDR3 is TGTGCCAGCAGCTTGGGGGATAATGAGCAGTTCTTC.

This clonotype was seen ten or more times. One end of the junction varies from germline; a read error may be responsible. V gene TRBV20-1 combines with J gene TRBJ2-1, with 8 bases that match TRBD2. Germline V lookup: CDR1 DFQATT, CDR2 SNEGSKA (reference sequence). The CDR3 sequence is 15 residues long. The CDR3 reads CSARGRTSRYNEQFF. CDR3 nucleotides: TGCAGCGCTAGAGGGCGGACTAGCAGATACAATGAGCAGTTCTTC.

Ten or more counts support this clonotype. The chain recombines TRBV5-1 with TRBJ2-7, with 7 bases lining up with TRBD1. This CDR3 region has 15 residues. CDR1 SGHRS and CDR2 YFSETQ come from the germline V gene. V dropped 4 bases and J dropped 0; count of bases not matched to a gene: 7. CDR3 protein: CASSPGTVSSYEQYF. The CDR3 DNA is TGCGCCAGCAGCCCCGGGACAGTCAGCTCCTACGAGCAGTACTTC.

This clonotype was detected ten times or more. CDR3 sequence (DNA): TGTGCCAGCAGCCCGACTTTGGGAAGCTCCTATGGCTACACCTTC. Translating gives CASSPTLGSSYGYTF. The chain links TRBV7-2 to TRBJ1-2; D unresolved. Deletions cut 5 bases from V and 4 bases from J, with 17 bases between. Per the germline V gene, CDR1 is SGHTA and CDR2 is FQGNSA. CDR3 length equals 15 residues.

This clonotype was found many times. The chain uses TRBV3-1 and TRBJ1-1; D remains ambiguous. CDR1 is LGHDT, CDR2 YNNKEL, per germline (reference sequence). This CDR3 has 13 residues. V lost 3 bases, J lost 0 bases, and 5 bases lay in between. The CDR3 nucleotides are TGTGCCAGCAGCCACACCATGAACACTGAAGCTTTCTTT. This sequence encodes CASSHTMNTEAFF.

This clonotype has at least ten counts. The chain recombines TRBV5-1 with TRBJ2-2; possibly TRBD1 for D (5 bases). The germline gives CDR1 SGHRS, CDR2 YFSETQ. V was trimmed by 4 bases and J by 1 base, leaving 14 bases between them. CDR3 length equals 16 residues. Here the CDR3 reads CASSPWAGMNTGELFF. The CDR3 DNA is TGCGCCAGCAGCCCCTGGGCAGGGATGAACACCGGGGAGCTGTTTTTT.

This clonotype was picked up many times. The chain uses TRBV5-1 and TRBJ2-7; D uncertain. Per the germline V gene, CDR1 is SGHRS and CDR2 is YFSETQ. There are 15 residues in the CDR3. V was clipped by 4 bases and J by 2 bases, with 16 bases between them. CDR3 in amino acids: CASSKDRTRAYEQYF. The DNA for the CDR3 is TGCGCCAGCAGCAAGGATCGGACGCGCGCCTACGAGCAGTACTTC.

V is TRBV7-6 and J is TRBJ2-7, with 8 bases matching TRBD1. The CDR3 extends over 18 amino acids. V trimming: 4 bases; J trimming: 3 bases; junction bases outside the gene matches: 17. Germline V gives CDR1 SGHVS, CDR2 FNYEAQ. The CDR3 here is CASSSTGTGQLGLYEQYF. The CDR3, as DNA: TGTGCCAGCAGCTCCACCGGGACAGGCCAACTGGGCCTCTACGAGCAGTACTTC.

This clonotype was recorded many times. This rearrangement joins TRBV29-1 to TRBJ2-5; 8 nucleotides align to TRBD1. The length of the CDR3 is 12 residues. Germline values: CDR1 SQVTM, CDR2 ANQGSEA. V gave up 6 bases and J gave up 5 bases; unmatched junction bases: 5. The CDR3 nucleotides are TGCAGCGTGTCCCACAGGGGGGAGACCCAGTACTTC. Translated, it gives CSVSHRGETQYF.

This clonotype was recorded at least ten times. This rearrangement joins TRBV20-1 to TRBJ1-5; D unresolved. Per germline, CDR1 DFQATT and CDR2 SNEGSKA (reference sequence). Trimming left V 1 base short and J 0 bases short, with 7 bases between. The CDR3 length is 14 residues. For the CDR3, the DNA is TGCAGTGCTAGAGGAAAGGCTAGCAATCAGCCCCAGCATTTT. Protein sequence: CSARGKASNQPQHF.

This clonotype was counted a few times. The rearrangement joins TRBV19 to TRBJ1-5; tentatively, D is TRBD1 (5 bases). The CDR3 sequence is 15 residues long. The ends were cut back, 5 bases at V and 1 base at J, with 12 bases in the middle. Germline V gene data show CDR1 as LNHDA and CDR2 as SQIVND (reference sequence). CDR3 DNA: TGTGCCAGTAGTTCGCTTGGGGGGAGCAATCAGCCCCAGCATTTT. Its translation: CASSSLGGSNQPQHF.

This clonotype has at least ten counts. This rearrangement joins TRBV24-1 to TRBJ2-1; tentative D call: TRBD1 (5 bases). In germline, CDR1 is KGHDR, CDR2 SFDVKD. The CDR3 length is 17 residues. Trimming pared 3 bases from V and 1 base from J, leaving 15 bases between. DNA for the CDR3: TGTGCCACCAGTGATCGTGCAGGGTCCAGGTCCTACAATGAGCAGTTCTTC. Translated: CATSDRAGSRSYNEQFF.

This clonotype was found many times. V gene TRBV24-1 combines with J gene TRBJ2-1; D might be TRBD1 or TRBD2, each matching 6 bases. V lost 8 bases, J lost 9 bases, and 22 bases lay in between. The CDR3 loop spans 15 amino acids. Germline V gives CDR1 KGHDR, CDR2 SFDVKD. The CDR3 DNA is TGTGCCACCATGGGGCTAGCAGGGGACTTCGGTGAGCAGTTCTTC. Its translation: CATMGLAGDFGEQFF.

This clonotype showed up many times. The chain uses TRBV20-1 and TRBJ1-2; D possibly corresponds to TRBD1 (5 bases). Germline CDR1 reads DFQATT; CDR2 reads SNEGSKA (reference sequence). V shed 2 bases and J shed 3 bases, with 22 bases lying between them. The CDR3 runs to 17 residues. The CDR3 DNA sequence: TGCAGTGCTAGAATGGGGCAGAAGGGCTTCACGGACTATGGCTACACCTTC. This codes for CSARMGQKGFTDYGYTF.

In its sample, this clonotype was seen many times. The V and J genes are TRBV29-1 and TRBJ2-2, with 7 bases lining up with TRBD1. This CDR3 is built from 13 residues. Germline CDR1 SQVTM, CDR2 ANQGSEA. V shed 5 bases, J shed 1 base, and the junction held 1 base outside the gene matches. CDR3 sequence reads: CSVWTGNTGELFF. The CDR3 nucleotides read TGCAGCGTTTGGACAGGGAACACCGGGGAGCTGTTTTTT.

This clonotype came up many times. The chain is built from TRBV24-1 and TRBJ2-1, with D tentatively TRBD2 (7 bases). Looked up from germline, CDR1 is KGHDR and CDR2 is SFDVKD. With 4 bases removed from V and 0 bases from J, the gap between germline ends came to 15 bases. This CDR3 region has 17 residues. The CDR3 DNA sequence: TGTGCCACCAGTGACCGCTCGAGGGGGGGCTCCTACAATGAGCAGTTCTTC. Its translation is CATSDRSRGGSYNEQFF.